Below, 22 T cell receptor beta chains from the same sample are listed, as sequenced in a study of vaccination effects on CD4 cells after COVID-19. Their recognized antigens are unknown. Profiling relied on immunoSEQ multiplex PCR, and the TCRdb table lists in-frame clones only, not all of them. The repertoire includes more than 20,000 clones, roughly 69% of them detected once, and less than 20% sits in the top ten. ViraFEST expansion of antigen-specific CD4+ T cells with viral peptide pools preceded sequencing. An approximately ten-day culture period preceded the isolation of CD4+ T cells. The individual was infected with SARS-CoV-2 between March and December 2020, as confirmed by PCR. Specimen: CD4+ T cells from PBMCs cultured with SARS-CoV-2 spike peptides, collected before COVID-19 vaccination. These receptors all stem from a human donor who had a prior SARS-CoV-2 infection.

The chain is built from TRBV7-9 and TRBJ2-1, with D tentatively TRBD1 (6 bases). The length of the CDR3 is 12 residues. The V gene's germline CDR1 is SEHNR and CDR2 FQNEAQ (reference sequence). The V and J ends lost 5 bases and 5 bases respectively, with 7 bases between them. CDR3 sequence reads: CASSRDNNEQFF. The CDR3 bases are TGTGCCAGCAGCCGGGACAACAATGAGCAGTTCTTC.

This clone was seen a few times. The chain uses TRBV10-3 and TRBJ2-7, with D perhaps TRBD1 (5 bases). Trimming cost V 11 bases and J 3 bases, with 11 bases left between them. Germline loops: CDR1 ENHRY, CDR2 SYGVKD. CDR3 size: 11 residues. The CDR3: CAAQGIYEQYF. In nucleotides, the CDR3 is TGTGCCGCCCAGGGCATCTACGAGCAGTACTTC.

V is TRBV11-2 and J is TRBJ2-1; D unresolved. This CDR3 is 16 amino acids long. The V end was cut by 2 bases, the J end by 6 bases, with 17 bases between. Germline lookup yields CDR1 SGHAT and CDR2 FQNNGV. The CDR3 coding sequence is TGTGCCAGCAGCTTAAAACTGGACCGAGCACCCAATGAGCAGTTCTTC. Protein: CASSLKLDRAPNEQFF.

V is TRBV14 and J is TRBJ2-1; D remains ambiguous. The CDR3 runs to 12 residues. V was shortened by 2 bases and J by 11 bases, with 10 bases between the two germline ends. From germline, CDR1 is SGHDN and CDR2 FVKESK. The CDR3, as DNA: TGTGCCAGCAGCCAAAGTATGGGCCAGCAGTTCTTC. Residues: CASSQSMGQQFF.

J is TRBJ2-7 and V is TRBV19, with 10 bases that match TRBD1. Germline CDR1 reads LNHDA; CDR2 reads SQIVND (reference sequence). Trimming removed 5 bases from V and 3 bases from J; junction bases left unmatched: 7. CDR3 length equals 15 residues. CDR3 sequence reads: CASSVSGTGDYEQYF. The CDR3 nucleotides are TGTGCCAGTAGTGTCTCCGGGACAGGGGACTACGAGCAGTACTTC.

The genes are TRBV12-3 or TRBV12-4 and TRBJ1-1, with a tentative D call TRBD1 (5 bases). V gave up 2 bases and J gave up 9 bases, with 13 bases separating them. The CDR3 consists of 13 residues. The CDR3 protein is CASSLSLTAKAFF. CDR3 nucleotide sequence: TGTGCCAGCAGTTTATCGCTGACAGCAAAAGCTTTCTTT.

J is TRBJ2-2 and V is TRBV15, with TRBD2 identical over 9 bases. V dropped 6 bases and J dropped 2; count of bases not matched to a gene: 4. The CDR3 covers 15 residues. Germline values: CDR1 LNHNV, CDR2 YYDKDF (reference sequence). In nucleotides, the CDR3 is TGTGCCACCAGGAGACTAGCGGATAACACCGGGGAGCTGTTTTTT. Protein product: CATRRLADNTGELFF.

The chain links TRBV19 to TRBJ1-1, with D unresolved. The CDR3 spans 14 residues. Germline CDR1 and CDR2: LNHDA and SQIVND (reference sequence). V was pared by 5 bases and J by 6 bases, with 16 bases between. CDR3 DNA: TGTGCCAGTAGTCTGTCGCCTATTGGGCCTGAAGCTTTCTTT. This translates into CASSLSPIGPEAFF. The whole variable domain, filled in from reference TRBV19 and TRBJ1-1, reads DGGITQSPKYLFRKEGQNVTLSCEQNLNHDAMYWYRQDPGQGLRLIYYSQIVNDFQKGDIAEGYSVSREKKESFPLTVTSAQKNPTAFYLCASSLSPIGPEAFFGQGTRLTVV.

This clone was observed a handful of times. CDR3 residues: CASSLDGAGISYEQYF. In DNA form, the CDR3 reads TGCGCCAGCAGCTTGGACGGCGCCGGGATCTCCTACGAGCAGTACTTC. The V call is TRBV5-1, the J call TRBJ2-7; possible D gene TRBD2, 5 bases. The germline V gene encodes CDR1 SGHRS and CDR2 YFSETQ. The CDR3 contains 16 residues. V was trimmed by 0 bases and J by 0 bases, leaving 13 bases between them.

This chain connects TRBV7-8 to TRBJ1-5, with unresolved D. The CDR3 sequence is 15 residues long. Germline V CDR1 and CDR2: SGHVS, FQNEAQ. Trimming pared 1 base from V and 0 bases from J, leaving 7 bases between. The chain's CDR3 is CASSLEVISNQPQHF. The CDR3 DNA reads TGTGCCAGCAGCTTAGAGGTGATTAGCAATCAGCCCCAGCATTTT.

This clone came up a few times. This rearrangement joins TRBV7-6 to TRBJ2-3, with 10 bases aligning to TRBD2. The CDR3 contains 16 residues. Germline V gene sequence: CDR1 SGHVS, CDR2 FNYEAQ. The junction had 8 bases not matched to a gene; V was cut back by 5 bases and J by 3 bases. DNA for the CDR3: TGTGCCAGCAGCCGGGCCCTAGCGGGGGCGACAGATACGCAGTATTTT. It specifies CASSRALAGATDTQYF.

This chain connects TRBV24-1 to TRBJ2-5, with D unresolved. The V end was cut by 4 bases, the J end by 1 base, with 6 bases between. Germline CDR1 is KGHDR and CDR2 is SFDVKD. The CDR3 is 13 amino acids. The CDR3: CATSESSQETQYF. The CDR3 DNA sequence: TGTGCCACCAGTGAGTCTAGCCAAGAGACCCAGTACTTC.

The chain recombines TRBV5-4 with TRBJ1-2; D perhaps matches TRBD1 (6 bases). This CDR3 has 14 residues. Trimming pared 0 bases from V and 4 bases from J, leaving 10 bases between. Looked up from germline, CDR1 is SGHNT and CDR2 is YYREEE (reference sequence). The CDR3, as DNA: TGTGCCAGCAGCTTGGAACAGGGAGGCTATGGCTACACCTTC. Its translation is CASSLEQGGYGYTF.

In regard to this clone: Other DNA sequences of this sample code for an identical CDR3. The chain uses TRBV7-3 and TRBJ1-1, with TRBD1 matching 7 bases. The germline CDR1 and CDR2 sequences are SGHTA and FQGTGA. Trimming removed 0 bases from V and 3 bases from J; junction bases left unmatched: 1. This CDR3 has 14 amino acids. The CDR3 here is CASSLTGGDTEAFF. The CDR3 DNA sequence: TGTGCCAGCAGCTTAACAGGGGGCGACACTGAAGCTTTCTTT.

This rearrangement joins TRBV7-3 to TRBJ1-2; TRBD1 aligns across 7 bases. Trimming at V came to 1 base and at J to 8 bases, leaving 7 bases not matched to a gene. CDR1 SGHTA and CDR2 FQGTGA come from the germline V gene. This CDR3 comprises 14 residues. The CDR3 DNA follows: TGTGCCAGCAGCTTAAGAGGGGGCCAAGGGGGCTACACCTTC. Encoded protein: CASSLRGGQGGYTF.

V gene TRBV2 combines with J gene TRBJ2-7; 10 bases map to TRBD1. This CDR3 spans 14 amino acids. Germline CDR1 is SNHLY and CDR2 is FYNNEI. The V segment lost 3 bases and the J segment 5 bases; nucleotides outside the gene matches: 4. This CDR3 is CASSDRDRGDEQYF. As DNA, the CDR3 is TGTGCCAGCAGTGATAGGGACAGGGGCGACGAGCAGTACTTC.

The CDR3 DNA sequence: TGTGCCAGCAGTGACGGTACCTATAATTCACCCCTCCACTTT. As protein: CASSDGTYNSPLHF. The V call is TRBV2, the J call TRBJ1-6; D is uncertain. Germline CDR1 and CDR2: SNHLY and FYNNEI. V lost 3 bases, J lost 2 bases, and 5 bases lay in between. This CDR3 has 14 residues.

The V and J genes are TRBV7-2 and TRBJ1-3; tentative D call: TRBD1 (5 bases). CDR1 is SGHTA and CDR2 is FQGNSA in the germline V gene. The length of the CDR3 is 14 residues. V was cut by 5 bases and J by 8 bases, with 16 bases left in between. CDR3 amino acids: CASSPQVVGDTIYF. Written as DNA, the CDR3 is TGTGCCAGCAGCCCACAGGTTGTTGGGGACACCATATATTTT.

This chain joins TRBV5-1 and TRBJ2-2, with 10 nucleotides matching TRBD2. This CDR3 contains 19 residues. The V segment lost 4 bases and the J segment 8 bases; nucleotides outside the gene matches: 20. In germline, CDR1 is SGHRS, CDR2 YFSETQ. The CDR3 is CASSARNQREGSLFGELFF. The CDR3 coding sequence is TGCGCCAGCAGCGCCCGAAATCAGCGGGAGGGCTCCCTCTTTGGGGAGCTGTTTTTT.

The chain has TRBV11-2 and TRBJ2-5; D is unresolved. There are 12 residues in the CDR3. Germline V lookup: CDR1 SGHAT, CDR2 FQNNGV. Trimming stripped 5 bases from V and 1 base from J, with 5 bases between. Here the CDR3 reads CASSRAQETQYF. CDR3 coding DNA: TGTGCCAGCAGCCGGGCCCAAGAGACCCAGTACTTC.

The CDR3 spells CASSTGGRNQPQHF. CDR3 bases: TGTGCCAGCAGTACGGGGGGCCGCAATCAGCCCCAGCATTTT. This sequence joins TRBV6-5 and TRBJ1-5; TRBD1 is a possible D gene (6 bases). CDR1 is MNHEY, CDR2 SVGAGI, per germline. Trimming removed 5 bases from V and 2 bases from J, with 10 bases in between. This CDR3 has 14 amino acids.

The chain combines TRBV6-4 with TRBJ1-2, with TRBD1 as a possible D gene (6 bases). This CDR3 is built from 15 residues. Germline CDR1 reads MRHNA; CDR2 reads SNTAGT. V shed 3 bases and J shed 4 bases, with 15 bases lying between them. This CDR3 is CASSEGPGEIYGYTF. The CDR3 DNA sequence: TGTGCCAGCAGTGAGGGTCCAGGGGAGATCTATGGCTACACCTTC.